The present T cell receptor beta chain was sequenced within a study of cytomegalovirus exposure and HLA in healthy donors. Regarding the study as a whole: Researchers reported in a later analysis that common viral pathogens appeared linked to several top clusters.

Researchers ran the PCR with 60 Vbeta and 13 Jbeta primers. Produced via immunoSEQ multiplex PCR; TCRdb's table is partial and in-frame only. The table lists roughly 120,000 clones, roughly two thirds of them singletons. Details on this clone: Its antigen remains unknown.

Between the trimmed V and J ends, which lost 1 base and 1 base, there was a span of 20 bases. CDR3 length: 19 amino acids. In germline, CDR1 is SGHVS, CDR2 FNYEAQ. Sequenced sample: PBMCs. V usage is TRBV7-6 and J usage is TRBJ2-1, with unresolved D. The sequence was obtained from a man aged 25 to 40 in good health and CMV-seropositive. The CDR3 is CASSLVPTASLRSYNEQFF. The CDR3 bases are TGTGCCAGCAGCTTAGTCCCCACGGCTAGTCTAAGGTCCTACAATGAGCAGTTCTTC.